This TCR beta chain was recorded in a study of beta chain features in type 1 diabetes. Of the isolated RNA, all was reverse transcribed, and so the sequenced material was expressed TCRB transcripts. About 3.57 million reads per sample were averaged for naive, central memory and regulatory samples. Here immunoSEQ multiplex PCR was the method, and the copy in TCRdb shows in-frame clones only, minus some. The sample consists of more than 250,000 clones, 14% to 15% of them appearing once. Study-level results: Naive, central memory and regulatory TCRB repertoires appeared more similar among patients than healthy donors. Cells expressing TCR highly could be over-represented by cDNA sequencing. Type 1 diabetes patients showed a moderate but significant shortening of TCRB CDR3s in all four CD4+ subsets.

Sampling consisted of one heparinised blood draw per donor, averaging about 116 mL. Germline V CDR1 and CDR2: SGHDT, YYEEEE. With V trimmed by 4 bases and J by 0 bases, 4 bases remained unmatched. The CDR3 is 15 amino acids. There are a few counts of this clone. No antigen is known for it. The TCR comes from a man younger than 35 with type 1 diabetes. Sequenced sample: naive CD4+ T cells from blood. This chain links TRBV5-6 with TRBJ2-3; 8 positions match TRBD1. The CDR3 DNA reads TGTGCCAGCAGCCCACAGGGGGGAAGCACAGATACGCAGTATTTT. Encoded protein: CASSPQGGSTDTQYF.